What follows is one TCR beta chain and its context. Here immunoSEQ multiplex PCR was the method, and the copy in TCRdb shows in-frame clones only, minus some. The data show about 24,000 clones, 92% seen once. There are 15 residues in the CDR3. Trimming left V 1 base short and J 10 bases short, with 15 bases between. Germline CDR1 SGHRS, CDR2 YFSETQ. The sample comes from a study of T cells in localized non-small cell lung cancer. This material consisted of peripheral blood, taken before any cancer treatment. The source is a man aged 35 to 70 with stage III squamous cell lung carcinoma. The rearrangement links TRBV5-1 to TRBJ1-6; D is possibly TRBD1 (6 bases). In DNA, the CDR3 is TGCGCCAGCAGCTTGACGTCCGGTCAGGGGTCACCCCTCCACTTT. It yields the protein CASSLTSGQGSPLHF.